Listed below are T cell receptor beta chains from one sample, sequenced in a study of OX40 agonist ivuxolimab in advanced cancers. The protocol was immunoSEQ multiplex PCR, while the TCRdb copy is restricted to in-frame clones and leaves out a portion. The repertoire holds approximately 77,000 clones, with 85% to 95% as singletons. Material: CD4+ or CD8+ T cells sorted from blood, obtained in a trial of the OX40 agonist ivuxolimab. Receptor source: an adult with an advanced solid tumor such as melanoma, head and neck, liver or kidney cancer. Each CDR3 is given with its conserved first and last residue. A D gene is named only where the DNA matches it firmly. Clone size is not always given. Where it is, it says once, few, many or a class for expanded clones.

D: .
J: TRBJ1-2
V: TRBV6-6
size: .
DNA: TGTGCCAGCAGCTCACTGGGGCTTTTCTATGGCTACACCTTC
CDR3: CASSSLGLFYGYTF

D: TRBD1
J: TRBJ2-7
V: TRBV6-5
size: .
DNA: TGTGCCAGCAGTTTTCGGACAGGGGGACCCTACGAGCAGTACTTC
CDR3: CASSFRTGGPYEQYF

D: .
J: TRBJ1-3
V: TRBV28
size: .
DNA: TGTGCCAGCAGCCTACTTAGCTCTGGAAACACCATATATTTT
CDR3: CASSLLSSGNTIYF

D: .
J: TRBJ1-2
V: TRBV7-9
size: .
DNA: TGTGCCAGCAGCTTAGAGGGGCATGGCTACACCTTC
CDR3: CASSLEGHGYTF

D: .
J: TRBJ1-2
V: TRBV7-9
size: .
DNA: TGTGCCAGCAGCACCATGACAGAGTCTAACTATGGCTACACCTTC
CDR3: CASSTMTESNYGYTF

D: TRBD2
J: TRBJ2-2
V: TRBV5-8
size: once
DNA: TGTGCCAGCGGTCGGGGTAGCGGGTGGAACACCGGGGAGCTGTTTTTT
CDR3: CASGRGSGWNTGELFF

D: .
J: TRBJ2-3
V: TRBV29-1
size: .
DNA: TGCAGCGTGATGACAGGCGCAGATACGCAGTATTTT
CDR3: CSVMTGADTQYF

D: .
J: TRBJ2-1
V: TRBV20-1
size: once
DNA: TGCAGTGCTAGAGATCGCCATGAGCAGTTCTTC
CDR3: CSARDRHEQFF

D: .
J: TRBJ1-2
V: TRBV18
size: .
DNA: TGTGCCAGCTCACCACCCGACAGACCTGGCTATGGCTACACCTTC
CDR3: CASSPPDRPGYGYTF

D: TRBD1
J: TRBJ1-5
V: TRBV7-2
size: .
DNA: TGTGCCAGCAGCCCCCAGGGGGGCAATCAGCCCCAGCATTTT
CDR3: CASSPQGGNQPQHF

D: TRBD2
J: TRBJ2-7
V: TRBV12-5
size: .
DNA: TGTGCTAGTGCCTGGGGTAGCGGGGGGGTATACGAGCAGTACTTC
CDR3: CASAWGSGGVYEQYF

D: .
J: TRBJ2-2
V: TRBV7-8
size: .
DNA: TGTGCCAGCAGCTCGGACTATCAGGGCCTTGGATTAACCGGGGAGCTGTTTTTT
CDR3: CASSSDYQGLGLTGELFF

D: .
J: TRBJ2-5
V: TRBV6-5
size: .
DNA: TGTGCCAGCAGTTGGGGAGAGACCCAGTACTTC
CDR3: CASSWGETQYF

D: .
J: TRBJ2-3
V: TRBV6-6
size: .
DNA: TGTGCCAGCACCCTAGGGGGAGGGGGCACAGATACGCAGTATTTT
CDR3: CASTLGGGGTDTQYF

D: .
J: TRBJ1-1
V: TRBV4-3
size: .
DNA: TGCGCCAGCAGCCTAGAGCGGGGAATCACTGAAGCTTTCTTT
CDR3: CASSLERGITEAFF

D: TRBD1
J: TRBJ1-6
V: TRBV2
size: .
DNA: TGTGCCAGCAGTGCGGGACAGGGGGATAATTCACCCCTCCACTTT
CDR3: CASSAGQGDNSPLHF

D: .
J: TRBJ2-3
V: TRBV5-1
size: once
DNA: TGCGCCAGCAGCCCCGGGACACCCACAGATACGCAGTATTTT
CDR3: CASSPGTPTDTQYF

D: TRBD2
J: TRBJ2-7
V: TRBV7-8
size: .
DNA: TGTGCCAGCAGCTTAGGGAGGAGCGGGGGGACCTACGAGCAGTACTTC
CDR3: CASSLGRSGGTYEQYF

D: .
J: TRBJ2-7
V: TRBV6-5
size: .
DNA: TGTGCCAGCAGTCATGTGGACAGCCACGAGCAGTACTTC
CDR3: CASSHVDSHEQYF

D: .
J: TRBJ2-2
V: TRBV7-3
size: few
DNA: TGTGCCAGCAGCCCCCAGGCGGGGACGAACACCGGGGAGCTGTTTTTT
CDR3: CASSPQAGTNTGELFF

D: .
J: TRBJ2-2
V: TRBV18
size: .
DNA: TGTGCCAGCTCTCCACTGGAAGGTTACACCGGGGAGCTGTTTTTT
CDR3: CASSPLEGYTGELFF

D: .
J: TRBJ2-5
V: TRBV5-1
size: few
DNA: TGCGCCAGCAGCTTGGCCGAGACCCAGTACTTC
CDR3: CASSLAETQYF

D: .
J: TRBJ2-6
V: TRBV7-9
size: .
DNA: TGTGCCAGCAGCATGACCAGGGGTCCCTTTTCTGGGGCCAACGTCCTGACTTTC
CDR3: CASSMTRGPFSGANVLTF

D: .
J: TRBJ2-7
V: TRBV6-5
size: .
DNA: TGTGCCAGCAGCCTGGGTGTGGGGGGCGCTGAGCAGTACTTC
CDR3: CASSLGVGGAEQYF

D: TRBD2
J: TRBJ2-3
V: TRBV7-2
size: .
DNA: TGTGCCAGCAGCTTAGCGGGGGGGACTTTAGATACGCAGTATTTT
CDR3: CASSLAGGTLDTQYF

D: .
J: TRBJ2-5
V: TRBV19
size: once
DNA: TGTGCCAGCGGACGGGAGACCCAGTACTTC
CDR3: CASGRETQYF

D: TRBD1
J: TRBJ2-5
V: TRBV5-4
size: .
DNA: TGTGCCAGCAGCTTGCTGGGGGACAGTCAAGAGACCCAGTACTTC
CDR3: CASSLLGDSQETQYF

D: TRBD1
J: TRBJ2-2
V: TRBV4-1
size: .
DNA: TGCGCCAGCAGCCTACAGGGGTCCACCGGGGAGCTGTTTTTT
CDR3: CASSLQGSTGELFF

D: TRBD2
J: TRBJ2-3
V: TRBV7-2
size: .
DNA: TGTGCCAGCAGCTACCGACTAGCGGGAGGCTCAGATACGCAGTATTTT
CDR3: CASSYRLAGGSDTQYF

D: TRBD2
J: TRBJ2-5
V: TRBV7-7
size: .
DNA: TGTGCCAGCAGCTTAAGACTAGCGGGGTCGGAGACCCAGTACTTC
CDR3: CASSLRLAGSETQYF

D: TRBD2
J: TRBJ2-3
V: TRBV19
size: .
DNA: TGTGCCAGTAGCTCGGGTTCTAGCGGGGGGGATACGCAGTATTTT
CDR3: CASSSGSSGGDTQYF

D: TRBD2
J: TRBJ2-5
V: TRBV7-2
size: .
DNA: TGTGCCAGCAGCCTCAAGACTAGCGGGGGGTCGGAGACCCAGTACTTC
CDR3: CASSLKTSGGSETQYF

D: TRBD1
J: TRBJ2-1
V: TRBV7-2
size: .
DNA: TGTGCCAGCAGCGCGGGACAGGGCTACAATGAGCAGTTCTTC
CDR3: CASSAGQGYNEQFF

D: .
J: TRBJ2-3
V: TRBV7-2
size: .
DNA: TGTGCCAGCAGCTTAGATCGGTACACAGATACGCAGTATTTT
CDR3: CASSLDRYTDTQYF

D: TRBD1
J: TRBJ1-1
V: TRBV18
size: .
DNA: TGTGCCAGCTCACCCGACAGGGTCACTGAAGCTTTCTTT
CDR3: CASSPDRVTEAFF

D: .
J: TRBJ2-5
V: TRBV5-1
size: .
DNA: TGCGCCAGCAGCTTGGACAACTCAGAGGAGACCCAGTACTTC
CDR3: CASSLDNSEETQYF

D: .
J: TRBJ2-7
V: TRBV9
size: .
DNA: TGTGCCAGCAGCATACTAGGGACCAGCGAATCTCGGCAGTACTTC
CDR3: CASSILGTSESRQYF

D: TRBD1
J: TRBJ1-2
V: TRBV27
size: .
DNA: TGTGCCAGCAGTTTCCAGGGGGAGGATAGCTACACCTTC
CDR3: CASSFQGEDSYTF

D: TRBD2
J: TRBJ2-5
V: TRBV7-2
size: .
DNA: TGTGCCAGCAGCTTAGGTCGAGCGGGGGGGCAAGAGACCCAGTACTTC
CDR3: CASSLGRAGGQETQYF